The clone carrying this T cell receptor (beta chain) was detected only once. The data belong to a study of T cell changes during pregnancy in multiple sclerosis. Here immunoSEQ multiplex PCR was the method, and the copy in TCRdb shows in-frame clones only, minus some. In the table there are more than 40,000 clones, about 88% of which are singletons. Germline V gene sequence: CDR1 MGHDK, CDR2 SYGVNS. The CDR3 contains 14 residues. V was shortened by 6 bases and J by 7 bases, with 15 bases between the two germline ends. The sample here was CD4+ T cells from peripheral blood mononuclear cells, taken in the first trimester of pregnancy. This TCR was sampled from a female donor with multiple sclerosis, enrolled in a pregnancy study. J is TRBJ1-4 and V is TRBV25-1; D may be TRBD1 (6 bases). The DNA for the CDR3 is TGTGCCAGCAGGGGGGGGCGGAGGGGTGAAAAACTGTTTTTT. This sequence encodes CASRGGRRGEKLFF.